Sequencing of this TCR beta chain was carried out in a study of blood T cell repertoires in COVID-19. Background on the study: Sample material is recorded as cDNA or gDNA derived from T cells, B-cell-depleted T cells, or PBMCs.

This clone was found once. The CDR3 totals 13 residues. The germline gives CDR1 MNHEY, CDR2 SVGAGI. The ends were cut back, 7 bases at V and 4 bases at J, with 11 bases in the middle. Source study methods: The authors estimated nucleated cell counts from reference gene primer amplification. Assay: immunoSEQ multiplex PCR; the TCRdb copy retains only in-frame clones and omits some. The V and J calls and clone size are taken from that table; D and trimming were inferred from the DNA. The data contain around 46,000 clones, approximately 86% of them singletons. Source material: peripheral blood. The rearrangement links TRBV6-5 to TRBJ2-1; the D is unclear. The source of this sequence is a man in his forties with active COVID-19. CDR3 region: CASMYAGYNEQFF. In nucleotides, the CDR3 is TGTGCCAGCATGTATGCCGGGTACAATGAGCAGTTCTTC.